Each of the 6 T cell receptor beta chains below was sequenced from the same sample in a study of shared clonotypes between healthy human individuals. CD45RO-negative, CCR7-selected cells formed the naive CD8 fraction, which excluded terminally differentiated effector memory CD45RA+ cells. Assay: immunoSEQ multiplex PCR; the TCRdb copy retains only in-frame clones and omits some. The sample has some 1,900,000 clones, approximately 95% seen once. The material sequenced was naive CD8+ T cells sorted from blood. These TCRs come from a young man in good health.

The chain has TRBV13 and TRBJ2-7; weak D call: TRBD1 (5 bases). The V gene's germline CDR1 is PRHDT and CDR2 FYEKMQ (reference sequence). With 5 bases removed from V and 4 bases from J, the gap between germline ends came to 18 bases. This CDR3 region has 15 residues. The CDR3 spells CASSRGTGSSYEQYF. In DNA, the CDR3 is TGTGCCAGCAGCAGGGGTACAGGTTCCAGTTACGAGCAGTACTTC.

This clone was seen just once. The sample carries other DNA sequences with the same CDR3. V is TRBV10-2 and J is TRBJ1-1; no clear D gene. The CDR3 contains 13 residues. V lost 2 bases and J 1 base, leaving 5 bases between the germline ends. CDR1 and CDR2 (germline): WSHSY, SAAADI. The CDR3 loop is CASSEGRNTEAFF. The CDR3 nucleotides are TGCGCCAGCAGTGAGGGGCGGAACACTGAAGCTTTCTTT.

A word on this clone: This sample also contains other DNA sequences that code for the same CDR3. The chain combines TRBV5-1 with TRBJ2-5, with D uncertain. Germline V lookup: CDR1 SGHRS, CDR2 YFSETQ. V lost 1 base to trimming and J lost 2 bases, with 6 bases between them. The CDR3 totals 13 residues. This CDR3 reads CASSLSGQETQYF. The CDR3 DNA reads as TGCGCCAGCAGCTTGTCAGGACAAGAGACCCAGTACTTC.

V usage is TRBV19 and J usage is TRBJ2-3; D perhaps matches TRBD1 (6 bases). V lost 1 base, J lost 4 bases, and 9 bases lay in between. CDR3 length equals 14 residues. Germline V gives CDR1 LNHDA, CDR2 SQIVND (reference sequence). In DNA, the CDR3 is TGTGCCAGTAGTATAGGCCCAGGGGCAGATACGCAGTATTTT. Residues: CASSIGPGADTQYF.

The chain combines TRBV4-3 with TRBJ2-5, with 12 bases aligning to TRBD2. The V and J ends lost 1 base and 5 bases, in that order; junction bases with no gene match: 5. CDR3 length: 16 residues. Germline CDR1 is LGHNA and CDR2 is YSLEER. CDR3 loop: CASSQARTSGKETQYF. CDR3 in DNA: TGCGCCAGCAGCCAAGCTCGGACTAGCGGGAAGGAGACCCAGTACTTC.

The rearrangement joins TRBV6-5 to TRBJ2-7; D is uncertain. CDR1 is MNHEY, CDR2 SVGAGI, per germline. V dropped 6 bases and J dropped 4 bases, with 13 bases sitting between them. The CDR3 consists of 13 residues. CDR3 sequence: CASSEGIPYEQYF. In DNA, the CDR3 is TGTGCCAGCAGCGAAGGAATCCCTTACGAGCAGTACTTC.